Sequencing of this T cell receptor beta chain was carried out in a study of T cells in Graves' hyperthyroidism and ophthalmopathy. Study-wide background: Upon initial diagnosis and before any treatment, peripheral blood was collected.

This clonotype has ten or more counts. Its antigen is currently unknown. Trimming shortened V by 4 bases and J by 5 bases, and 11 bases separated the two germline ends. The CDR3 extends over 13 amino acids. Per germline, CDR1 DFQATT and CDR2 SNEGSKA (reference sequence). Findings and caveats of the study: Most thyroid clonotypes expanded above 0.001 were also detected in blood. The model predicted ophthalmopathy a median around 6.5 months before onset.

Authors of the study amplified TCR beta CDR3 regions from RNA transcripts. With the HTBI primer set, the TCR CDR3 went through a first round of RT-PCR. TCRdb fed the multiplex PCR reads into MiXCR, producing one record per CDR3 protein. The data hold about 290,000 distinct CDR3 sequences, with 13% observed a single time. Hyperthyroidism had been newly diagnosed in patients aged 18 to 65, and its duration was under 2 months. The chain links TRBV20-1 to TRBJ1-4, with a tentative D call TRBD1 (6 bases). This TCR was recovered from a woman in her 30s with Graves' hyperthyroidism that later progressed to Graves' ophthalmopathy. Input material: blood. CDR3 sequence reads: CSAIDRMNEKLFF. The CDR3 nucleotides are TGCAGTGCTATCGACAGGATGAATGAAAAACTGTTTTTT.